The T cell receptor (beta chain) described here comes from a study of early T cells in non-severe SARS-CoV-2 infection. This CDR3 is built from 17 residues. The ends lost 2 bases at V and 7 bases at J; junction bases unmatched: 9. Germline V gene sequence: CDR1 SGHRS, CDR2 YFSETQ. TCRdb re-called the 5' RACE reads with MiXCR, one entry per CDR3 protein. The sample contains 55,000 to 70,000 distinct CDR3 sequences, 5.6% of which appear only once. There are many counts of this clonotype. The sample was whole blood. The V gene is TRBV5-1, the J gene TRBJ1-4, with TRBD1 matching 12 bases. This TCR came from an adult who was a healthcare worker with PCR-confirmed SARS-CoV-2 infection or an uninfected control (not recorded which). The CDR3 nucleotides are TGCGCCAGCAGCTTCGGGACAGGGGGCGGATTCGGTGAAAAACTGTTTTTT. It translates to CASSFGTGGGFGEKLFF.